Shown below are 21 T cell receptor beta chains from a single sample sequenced in a study of regulatory T cells in long-lasting Graves disease. Libraries of TCR beta came from iRepertoire HTBI primers plus Arm-PCR of CDR3 regions. TCRdb used MiXCR to reprocess the multiplex PCR reads, holding one entry per CDR3 protein. The table includes hundreds of thousands of distinct CDR3 sequences, 15% to 20% detected once. The time point is: newly diagnosed GD, antithyroid drugs for less than 3 months. The TCR library was prepared using RNA isolated from PBMCs. This sample also appeared in a second study, on T cells in Graves' hyperthyroidism and ophthalmopathy.

The sample consisted of peripheral blood mononuclear cells (PBMCs), taken at new diagnosis, from a patient treated with antithyroid drugs. These receptors all stem from a man younger than 35 with Graves disease.

Regarding this clonotype: A much larger clone differs by one base, so this may be a read error. The conserved phenylalanine or tryptophan is not found at the CDR3 terminus, so this likely reflects a read error. The V gene is TRBV28, the J gene TRBJ2-1, with 7 bases that match TRBD2. Germline V lookup: CDR1 MDHEN, CDR2 SYDVKM. The V gene end was trimmed by 1 base and the J gene end by 2 bases; junction bases not matched to a gene: 5. The CDR3 sequence is 16 residues long. The CDR3 DNA sequence: TGTGCCAGCAGTTTATTGTCTAGCGGTACCTACAATGAGCAGTTCCTC. It yields the protein CASSLLSSGTYNEQFL.

Ten or more counts support this clonotype. The CDR3 DNA reads as TGTGCCTGGAGTTCTTCGGCTAACACTGAAGCTTTCTTT. Its translation is CAWSSSANTEAFF. V gene TRBV30 combines with J gene TRBJ1-1; D not resolved. V gave up 2 bases and J gave up 2 bases, with 9 bases separating them. Germline CDR1 and CDR2: GTSNPN and SVGIG (reference sequence). The CDR3 is made up of 13 amino acids.

The V and J genes are TRBV27 and TRBJ2-1, with 11 nucleotides matching TRBD1. This CDR3 region has 19 residues. After removal of 0 bases from V and 9 bases from J, the junction contained 16 bases not matched to a gene. Germline V CDR1 and CDR2: MNHEY, SMNVEV (reference sequence). CDR3 in amino acids: CASSLSGTGGAAGVGEQFF. CDR3 DNA sequence: TGTGCCAGCAGTTTATCGGGGACAGGGGGGGCGGCGGGAGTGGGTGAGCAGTTCTTC.

This clonotype has just a few counts. The CDR3 loop is CASSQDPGLGYEQYF. The CDR3 nucleotides are TGTGCCAGCAGCCAGGACCCGGGACTAGGCTACGAGCAGTACTTC. V is TRBV3-1 and J is TRBJ2-7, with 8 bases matching TRBD2. Germline CDR1 LGHDT, CDR2 YNNKEL (reference sequence). V lost 3 bases to trimming and J lost 3 bases; unmatched junction nucleotides: 7. This CDR3 contains 15 residues.

This clonotype was seen a handful of times. The chain carries TRBV18 and TRBJ1-2; possibly TRBD1 for D (5 bases). This CDR3 spans 14 amino acids. V lost 4 bases and J 6 bases, leaving 15 bases between the germline ends. Germline CDR1 reads KGHSH; CDR2 reads LQKENI. CDR3 loop: CASSLLGTLDGYTF. The DNA for the CDR3 is TGTGCCAGCTCACTACTAGGGACCTTAGATGGCTACACCTTC.

This clonotype was seen only a few times. This may arise from a read error, as a much more abundant clone is one base away. The rearrangement joins TRBV20-1 to TRBJ2-1; no clear D. The V end lost 3 bases, the J end lost 10 bases, and 10 bases lay between the germline ends. The CDR3 loop spans 11 amino acids. Germline CDR1 DFQATT, CDR2 SNEGSKA (reference sequence). CDR3: CSASDSQEQFF. Here the CDR3 DNA reads TGCAGTGCTAGTGATTCCCAGGAGCAGTTCTTC.

Ten or more counts support this clonotype. The J gene is TRBJ2-7, the V gene TRBV20-1; no clear D. Trimming left V 4 bases short and J 3 bases short, with 10 bases between. This CDR3 comprises 12 residues. The germline V gene encodes CDR1 DFQATT and CDR2 SNEGSKA (reference sequence). The CDR3 nucleotides are TGCAGTGCTAAGTACATCTACTACGAGCAGTACTTC. Translation gives CSAKYIYYEQYF.

This chain links TRBV29-1 with TRBJ2-7; 9 bases map to TRBD2. J gave up 2 bases and V 1 base, and 6 bases lay outside the gene matches. This CDR3 is built from 15 residues. CDR1 SQVTM and CDR2 ANQGSEA come from the germline V gene. CDR3 in DNA: TGCAGCGTTGAAGTGTTAGAGCGGGAGGCCTACGAGCAGTACTTC. It yields the protein CSVEVLEREAYEQYF.

The genes are TRBV12-3 or TRBV12-4 and TRBJ2-4; tentative D call: TRBD2 (7 bases). The ends were cut back, 6 bases at V and 9 bases at J, with 24 bases in the middle. This CDR3 has 16 residues. CDR3 sequence (DNA): TGTGCCAGCAGACCGCTGGGACGGGGGGCGCGTGGCATTCAGTACTTC. Protein: CASRPLGRGARGIQYF.

The chain couples TRBV10-3 to TRBJ1-5; D ambiguous. CDR1 and CDR2 from the germline V gene are ENHRY and SYGVKD. V was cut by 6 bases and J by 2 bases, with 8 bases left in between. This CDR3 is built from 13 residues. This CDR3 is CAIRGQGNQPQHF. The CDR3 bases are TGTGCCATCAGAGGGCAGGGCAATCAGCCCCAGCATTTT.

This clonotype appeared many times. The genes are TRBV12-3 or TRBV12-4 and TRBJ2-6; D unresolved. This CDR3 is 14 amino acids long. The V gene lost 7 bases and the J gene lost 4 bases, with 11 bases spanning the gap. This CDR3 reads CASIYVGGANVLTF. CDR3 nucleotide sequence: TGTGCCAGCATCTACGTCGGGGGGGCCAACGTCCTGACTTTC.

This clonotype turned up a few times. The chain links TRBV5-6 to TRBJ2-1; a possible D gene is TRBD1 (5 bases). Trimming took off 1 base at V and 5 bases at J, with 13 bases between the two ends. The germline V gene has CDR1 SGHDT and CDR2 YYEEEE. The CDR3 consists of 15 residues. In DNA form, the CDR3 reads TGTGCCAGCAGCTTGACAGGACGACCAGACAATGAGCAGTTCTTC. Translating it yields CASSLTGRPDNEQFF.

This clonotype was seen only once. The chain links TRBV27 to TRBJ2-1; 9 bases fit TRBD2. The V gene's germline CDR1 is MNHEY and CDR2 SMNVEV (reference sequence). The CDR3 is 16 amino acids. V shed 6 bases and J 1 base; nucleotides not matched to a gene: 7. In DNA form, the CDR3 reads TGTGCCAGCAGCACTGGGCGGGAGGGGTCCTACAATGAGCAGTTCTTC. Translation gives CASSTGREGSYNEQFF.

This clonotype was counted many times. The chain couples TRBV25-1 to TRBJ2-7; D may match TRBD1 or TRBD2 (5 bases each). Trimming cost V 3 bases and J 2 bases, with 8 bases left between them. The germline V gene has CDR1 MGHDK and CDR2 SYGVNS. The CDR3 is made up of 13 amino acids. In DNA, the CDR3 is TGTGCCAGCAGTGAGGGGGATGCCTACGAGCAGTACTTC. Residues: CASSEGDAYEQYF.

This clonotype was observed at least ten times. The V gene is TRBV5-5, the J gene TRBJ1-5; no clear D gene. The CDR3 spans 13 residues. The V gene's germline CDR1 is SGHKS and CDR2 YYEKEE (reference sequence). V was clipped by 4 bases and J by 7 bases, with 12 bases between them. The CDR3 protein is CASSPTLGQPQHF. Written as DNA, the CDR3 is TGTGCCAGCAGCCCCACGCTTGGACAGCCCCAGCATTTT.

This clonotype was seen a few times. The chain couples TRBV14 to TRBJ2-1; TRBD2 is a possible D gene (5 bases). Germline lookup yields CDR1 SGHDN and CDR2 FVKESK. Trimming pared 2 bases from V and 0 bases from J, leaving 8 bases between. This CDR3 region has 15 residues. The CDR3 reads CASSQLASSYNEQFF. The CDR3 DNA reads as TGTGCCAGCAGCCAACTAGCTAGCTCCTACAATGAGCAGTTCTTC.

In the case of this clonotype: A much bigger clone sits one base away, suggesting this may be a read error. V gene TRBV30 combines with J gene TRBJ1-1; D not resolved. CDR3 length: 15 amino acids. The germline V gene encodes CDR1 GTSNPN and CDR2 SVGIG (reference sequence). CDR3 sequence: CAWSTAHSLNTEALF. CDR3 nucleotides: TGTGCCTGGAGTACGGCCCACTCTCTGAACACTGAAGCTCTCTTT.

The chain is built from TRBV27 and TRBJ2-7; 10 bases align to TRBD2. The V gene end was trimmed by 8 bases and the J gene end by 1 base; junction bases not matched to a gene: 8. Germline CDR1 reads MNHEY; CDR2 reads SMNVEV (reference sequence). The CDR3 extends over 15 amino acids. The CDR3 loop reads CASAAGTSVSYEQYF. DNA for the CDR3: TGTGCCAGCGCAGCCGGGACTAGCGTATCCTACGAGCAGTACTTC.

The V call is TRBV20-1, the J call TRBJ2-5; possible D gene TRBD1, 5 bases. The CDR3 length is 12 residues. Germline V gene sequence: CDR1 DFQATT, CDR2 SNEGSKA (reference sequence). Trimming took 5 bases from V and 2 from J, leaving 9 bases between them. Written as DNA, the CDR3 is TGCAGTGCTCGTACAGGTCAAGAGACCCAGTACTTC. Residues: CSARTGQETQYF.

Ten or more counts support this clonotype. The CDR3 reads CASSKTGGNQPQHF. The CDR3 nucleotides read TGTGCCAGCAGCAAGACAGGGGGAAATCAGCCCCAGCATTTT. The chain recombines TRBV11-1 with TRBJ1-5; 9 bases align to TRBD1. In germline, CDR1 is SGHAT, CDR2 FQDESV (reference sequence). The CDR3 spans 14 residues. With 5 bases clipped from V and 4 bases from J, the junction kept 3 bases outside the gene matches.

This clonotype has at least ten counts. This chain joins TRBV12-3 or TRBV12-4 and TRBJ1-1, with 7 bases aligning to TRBD1. This CDR3 is built from 15 residues. V shed 6 bases and J 3 bases; nucleotides not matched to a gene: 10. The CDR3 region has the DNA TGTGCCAGCAGATTACTCACAGGGGAATACACTGAAGCTTTCTTT. Its translation: CASRLLTGEYTEAFF.